Shown below are 2 T cell receptor beta chains from a single sample sequenced in a study of shared clonotypes between healthy human individuals. Generated by immunoSEQ multiplex PCR, the TCRdb table keeps only in-frame clones and is missing some. The repertoire holds around 600,000 clones, with 90% to 95% as singletons. The naive CD8 fraction comprised CD45RO-negative cells positively selected for CCR7 and excluded terminally differentiated effector memory CD45RA+ cells. Sequencing was performed on naive CD8+ T cells sorted from blood. These receptors originate from a woman aged 25 to 39 in good health.

The rearrangement uses TRBV5-1 and TRBJ2-7, with TRBD1 matching over 11 bases. This CDR3 contains 18 residues. Looked up from germline, CDR1 is SGHRS and CDR2 is YFSETQ. V gave up 4 bases and J gave up 3 bases; unmatched junction bases: 15. In DNA, the CDR3 is TGCGCCAGCAGCGACGCATCCCGGGACAGGGGGTCTGGCTACGAGCAGTACTTC. The encoded protein is CASSDASRDRGSGYEQYF. Complete variable domain (other parts from reference TRBV5-1 and TRBJ2-7): KAGVTQTPRYLIKTRGQQVTLSCSPISGHRSVSWYQQTPGQGLQFLFEYFSETQRNKGNFPGRFSGRQFSNSRSEMNVSTLELGDSALYLCASSDASRDRGSGYEQYFGPGTRLTVT.

V gene TRBV5-8 combines with J gene TRBJ1-3; 9 bases are shared with TRBD1. V trimming: 0 bases; J trimming: 2 bases; junction bases outside the gene matches: 6. CDR3 size: 17 residues. Germline lookup yields CDR1 SGHTS and CDR2 YDEGEE. The CDR3 loop reads CASSLVGQGLTGNTIYF. CDR3 coding DNA: TGTGCCAGCAGCTTGGTGGGACAGGGTTTGACTGGAAACACCATATATTTT.